This entry features one T cell receptor beta chain sequence. Germline and junction disagree at one end, which may indicate a read error. The CDR3 runs to 15 residues. Looked up from germline, CDR1 is SGHTA and CDR2 is FQGTGA. These data are taken from a study of cytomegalovirus exposure and HLA in healthy donors. PCR primers comprised 60 Vbeta and 13 Jbeta primers. The data were produced by immunoSEQ multiplex PCR, yet TCRdb's version contains in-frame clones alone and is incomplete. The repertoire holds roughly 200,000 clones, with 70% to 80% as singletons. The specimen sequenced was PBMCs. This clonotype was obtained from an older woman in good health and CMV-seropositive. V is TRBV7-3 and J is TRBJ1-3; no firm D call. The CDR3 DNA reads TGTGCCAGCAGCGCCCACTCCGACGCTGGAGACACCATATATTTT. Translated, it gives CASSAHSDAGDTIYF. Full variable domain (remainder filled in from reference TRBV7-3 and TRBJ1-3): GAGVSQTPSNKVTEKGKYVELRCDPISGHTALYWYRQSLGQGPEFLIYFQGTGAADDSGLPNDRFFAVRPEGSVSTLKIQRTERGDSAVYLCASSAHSDAGDTIYFGEGSWLTVV.